This TCR beta chain was identified in a study of blood T cell repertoires in COVID-19. The table came from immunoSEQ multiplex PCR; TCRdb's copy has only in-frame clones and leaves some out. The table shows 85,000 to 95,000 clones, with about 89% occurring only once. Germline V gene lookup returns CDR1 SGHNT and CDR2 YYREEE (reference sequence). Trimming took off 1 base at V and 3 bases at J, with 15 bases between the two ends. The CDR3 spans 16 residues. This clonotype was obtained from a human donor with acute or convalescent COVID-19. The donor label of this sample is uncertain. The sequencing input was peripheral blood. The chain joins TRBV5-4 to TRBJ2-3; the D gene is possibly TRBD1 (7 bases). The CDR3 region is CASSLWTGGETDTQYF. CDR3 bases: TGTGCCAGCAGCTTGTGGACAGGAGGGGAGACAGATACGCAGTATTTT.